These 26 T cell receptor beta chains originate from one sample sequenced in a study of low-dose radiotherapy and immunotherapy resistance in tumors (dated by TCRdb to the early 2020s). The time point label here, explained by the study, means: after trial treatment. The sample's treatment or condition label, in plain terms: LDRT plus nivolumab, ipilimumab, low-dose cyclophosphamide and aspirin (RACIN trial). Sequencing was carried out with an Illumina MiniSeq. To make first-strand cDNA, Superscript III was used along with a set of TRAV- and TRBV-specific primers so that both the TCRalpha and TCRbeta chains were covered. TCRs were amplified for 20 PCR cycles with Phusion, using a constant-region primer paired with the adapter attached to the V primers. TCRdb reworked the public reads: Q25 trimming with fastp, MiXCR clone assembly, productive beta chains retained. Every entry covers one CDR3 protein and lists the most common genes and DNA from its rows. The sample contains 39,000 or so distinct CDR3 sequences, about 20% of them found a single time. The ten largest account for 8% to 9.5% of the sample.

Sample: PBMCs, taken after low-dose radiotherapy plus immunotherapy. These receptors were obtained from a female donor with ovarian cancer.

The chain carries TRBV7-8 and TRBJ2-7; D is uncertain. The ends were cut back, 5 bases at V and 0 bases at J, with 8 bases in the middle. Germline V gives CDR1 SGHVS, CDR2 FQNEAQ. This CDR3 is built from 13 residues. As DNA, the CDR3 is TGTGCCAGCAGCCCAAAGGCCTCCTACGAGCAGTACTTC. Translating gives CASSPKASYEQYF.

At least ten counts were recorded for this clonotype. The J gene is TRBJ2-7, the V gene TRBV3-1; 12 bases are shared with TRBD2. This CDR3 is built from 15 residues. Germline CDR1 LGHDT, CDR2 YNNKEL (reference sequence). V dropped 4 bases and J dropped 3; count of bases not matched to a gene: 4. CDR3 amino acids: CASSPGLAGHYEQYF. CDR3 DNA: TGTGCCAGCAGCCCAGGACTAGCGGGGCACTACGAGCAGTACTTC.

This clonotype has ten or more counts. The J gene is TRBJ2-3, the V gene TRBV7-2; TRBD2 aligns across 11 bases. There are 17 residues in the CDR3. Germline CDR1 reads SGHTA; CDR2 reads FQGNSA. Trimming at V came to 2 bases and at J to 3 bases, leaving 7 bases not matched to a gene. CDR3 in amino acids: CASSLLAGGGGTDTQYF. For the CDR3, the DNA is TGTGCCAGCAGCTTACTAGCGGGGGGCGGTGGAACAGATACGCAGTATTTT.

There are many counts of this clonotype. The rearrangement links TRBV12-3 or TRBV12-4 to TRBJ1-5; D gene ambiguous. This CDR3 has 13 residues. V lost 5 bases, J lost 0 bases, and 5 bases lay in between. The CDR3 protein is CASSTDSNQPQHF. The CDR3 nucleotides are TGTGCCAGCAGTACCGATAGCAATCAGCCCCAGCATTTT.

This clonotype was recorded at least ten times. The chain combines TRBV18 with TRBJ2-7; weak D call: TRBD1 (5 bases). The CDR3 is 13 amino acids. The V gene lost 2 bases and the J gene lost 3 bases, with 8 bases spanning the gap. Germline V lookup: CDR1 KGHSH, CDR2 LQKENI. The DNA for the CDR3 is TGTGCCAGCTCACCAACAGGCCTCTACGAGCAGTACTTC. This gives the protein CASSPTGLYEQYF.

V is TRBV6-2 or TRBV6-3 and J is TRBJ1-5; 8 bases are shared with TRBD1. V lost 6 bases and J lost 7; bases outside the gene matches: 11. CDR3 length equals 15 residues. Per the germline V gene, CDR1 is MNHEY and CDR2 is SVGEGT. The chain's CDR3 is CASSEEGRGRQPQHF. The CDR3 DNA reads as TGTGCCAGCAGCGAAGAAGGCAGGGGGCGGCAGCCCCAGCATTTT.

This clonotype has a count of ten or more. V and J are TRBV7-2 and TRBJ2-1, with unresolved D. Between the trimmed V and J ends, which lost 5 bases and 4 bases, there was a span of 15 bases. Germline lookup yields CDR1 SGHTA and CDR2 FQGNSA. The length of the CDR3 is 15 residues. The CDR3 loop reads CASSQPIGSYNEQFF. The CDR3 coding sequence is TGTGCCAGCAGCCAGCCAATTGGAAGTTACAATGAGCAGTTCTTC.

The table lists this clonotype with many counts. The chain recombines TRBV20-1 with TRBJ2-2, with TRBD1 as a possible D gene (6 bases). The germline V and J ends were trimmed by 3 bases and 1 base, with 9 bases remaining between them. CDR3 length equals 14 residues. CDR1 is DFQATT, CDR2 SNEGSKA, per germline (reference sequence). The CDR3 DNA reads as TGCAGTGCTAGGGCCAGGGGGAACACCGGGGAGCTGTTTTTT. As protein: CSARARGNTGELFF.

This clonotype was recorded at least ten times. The V call is TRBV28, the J call TRBJ2-2; 8 bases line up with TRBD1. The CDR3 has 15 amino acids. V shed 6 bases, J shed 2 bases, and the junction held 5 bases outside the gene matches. Germline V lookup: CDR1 MDHEN, CDR2 SYDVKM. For the CDR3, the DNA is TGTGCCAGCAGCCACGACAGGGGCAACACCGGGGAGCTGTTTTTT. Protein: CASSHDRGNTGELFF.

The table lists this clonotype with a few counts. The rearrangement uses TRBV11-2 and TRBJ2-1, with D perhaps TRBD2 (5 bases). The CDR3 sequence is 14 residues long. The ends were cut back, 1 base at V and 4 bases at J, with 8 bases in the middle. Germline CDR1 reads SGHAT; CDR2 reads FQNNGV. CDR3 DNA: TGTGCCAGCAGCTTAGGGACTGCTTACAATGAGCAGTTCTTC. It codes for CASSLGTAYNEQFF.

This clonotype was recorded many times. The CDR3 loop is CAISGAGTGSTEAFF. The CDR3 bases are TGTGCCATCAGTGGGGCCGGGACAGGGAGCACTGAAGCTTTCTTT. The chain combines TRBV10-3 with TRBJ1-1; 9 positions match TRBD1. The J segment lost 4 bases and the V segment lost 4 bases, leaving 7 bases of the junction unmatched. The CDR3 length is 15 residues. Germline V gene lookup returns CDR1 ENHRY and CDR2 SYGVKD.

This clonotype was seen repeatedly, ten times or more. The rearrangement joins TRBV5-1 to TRBJ2-7, with 9 positions matching TRBD1. The CDR3 totals 16 residues. Trimming at V came to 4 bases and at J to 1 base, leaving 9 bases not matched to a gene. CDR1 and CDR2 (germline): SGHRS, YFSETQ. The CDR3 nucleotides read TGCGCCAGCAGCCCGGCAATCGGGACAGGGTCCTACGAGCAGTACTTC. Protein: CASSPAIGTGSYEQYF.

The J gene is TRBJ2-7, the V gene TRBV18, with D perhaps matching TRBD1 (6 bases). V was trimmed by 6 bases and J by 4 bases, leaving 19 bases between them. The germline gives CDR1 KGHSH, CDR2 LQKENI. This CDR3 has 15 residues. CDR3 in amino acids: CASSLTGQRYYEQYF. The CDR3 DNA reads as TGTGCCAGCTCTCTCACCGGACAGCGATATTACGAGCAGTACTTC.

This clonotype was detected many times. V usage is TRBV7-9 and J usage is TRBJ1-2; no firm D call. V lost 5 bases and J lost 8, with 18 bases in between. This CDR3 comprises 14 residues. Germline loops: CDR1 SEHNR, CDR2 FQNEAQ (reference sequence). CDR3 loop: CASSREQNLGGYTF. The CDR3 DNA sequence: TGTGCCAGCAGCCGGGAACAGAATCTGGGCGGCTACACCTTC. Filled out from reference TRBV7-9 and TRBJ1-2, the complete variable domain reads DTGVSQNPRHKITKRGQNVTFRCDPISEHNRLYWYRQTLGQGPEFLTYFQNEAQLEKSRLLSDRFSAERPKGSFSTLEIQRTEQGDSAMYLCASSREQNLGGYTFGSGTRLTVV.

There are many counts of this clonotype. J is TRBJ2-3 and V is TRBV5-4, with D possibly being TRBD1 (6 bases). CDR1 is SGHNT and CDR2 is YYREEE in the germline V gene (reference sequence). The CDR3 is 14 residues long. Trimming left V 0 bases short and J 8 bases short, with 13 bases between. Written as DNA, the CDR3 is TGTGCCAGCAGCTTGGAGCAGGGGCTGGGTACGCAGTATTTT. Protein sequence: CASSLEQGLGTQYF.

This clonotype was recorded a few times. The chain joins TRBV28 to TRBJ2-1; possibly TRBD1 or TRBD2 for D (5 bases each). V gave up 6 bases and J gave up 5 bases, with 14 bases separating them. The CDR3 is 14 residues long. Germline values: CDR1 MDHEN, CDR2 SYDVKM. CDR3 nucleotides: TGTGCCAGCAGCCCACCCGGGGCCCACAATGAGCAGTTCTTC. It specifies CASSPPGAHNEQFF.

This clonotype has at least ten counts. The gene calls are TRBV3-1 and TRBJ2-7; tentatively, D is TRBD1 or TRBD2 (5 bases each). The CDR3 contains 13 residues. Between the trimmed V and J ends, which lost 3 bases and 1 base, there was a span of 7 bases. Germline values: CDR1 LGHDT, CDR2 YNNKEL (reference sequence). CDR3 protein: CASSHGGSYEQYF. The DNA for the CDR3 is TGTGCCAGCAGCCATGGGGGTTCCTACGAGCAGTACTTC.

This clonotype was recorded at least ten times. The J gene is TRBJ2-7, the V gene TRBV2; D not resolved. The V gene lost 4 bases and the J gene lost 1 base, with 2 bases spanning the gap. The V gene's germline CDR1 is SNHLY and CDR2 FYNNEI. This CDR3 is built from 11 residues. The CDR3 here is CASSASYEQYF. The CDR3 DNA reads TGTGCCAGCAGTGCGTCCTACGAGCAGTACTTC.

This clonotype has a count of ten or more. The chain carries TRBV3-1 and TRBJ1-1; tentative D call: TRBD1 (5 bases). V was pared by 3 bases and J by 1 base, with 9 bases between. The CDR3 extends over 14 amino acids. Germline V gene data show CDR1 as LGHDT and CDR2 as YNNKEL (reference sequence). The CDR3 sequence: CASSHGTANTEAFF. The DNA for the CDR3 is TGTGCCAGCAGCCATGGGACGGCGAACACTGAAGCTTTCTTT. Drawing the rest from reference TRBV3-1 and TRBJ1-1, the complete variable domain is DTAVSQTPKYLVTQMGNDKSIKCEQNLGHDTMYWYKQDSKKFLKIMFSYNNKELIINETVPNRFSPKSPDKAHLNLHINSLELGDSAVYFCASSHGTANTEAFFGQGTRLTVV.

For the CDR3, the DNA is TGTGCCAGCAGTTTATTTCCTCGCTCCCTGGGGGTGGAGACCCAGTACTTC. This encodes CASSLFPRSLGVETQYF. The chain couples TRBV28 to TRBJ2-5, with D tentatively TRBD1 or TRBD2 (5 bases each). Germline lookup yields CDR1 MDHEN and CDR2 SYDVKM. The V and J ends lost 1 base and 5 bases respectively, with 20 bases between them. This CDR3 comprises 17 residues. The variable domain in full, with the rest retrieved from reference TRBV28 and TRBJ2-5, is DVKVTQSSRYLVKRTGEKVFLECVQDMDHENMFWYRQDPGLGLRLIYFSYDVKMKEKGDIPEGYSVSREKKERFSLILESASTNQTSMYLCASSLFPRSLGVETQYFGPGTRLLVL.

This clonotype was detected ten times or more. The rearrangement joins TRBV6-6 to TRBJ1-4; TRBD1 agrees at 7 bases. CDR3 length equals 16 residues. Germline CDR1 reads MNHNY; CDR2 reads SVGAGI (reference sequence). The trim removed 3 bases at V and 4 bases at J, leaving 8 bases unmatched. DNA for the CDR3: TGTGCCAGCAGTTATTTCGGGACAGTTTATAATGAAAAACTGTTTTTT. Protein product: CASSYFGTVYNEKLFF.

The chain uses TRBV4-1 and TRBJ2-1, with TRBD2 matching 12 bases. CDR1 is MGHRA, CDR2 YSYEKL, per germline. V was clipped by 0 bases and J by 0 bases; unmatched bases: 9. There are 20 residues in the CDR3. The chain's CDR3 is CASSQEFLAGGPGSYNEQFF. The CDR3 DNA follows: TGCGCCAGCAGCCAAGAATTCCTAGCGGGAGGGCCAGGCTCCTACAATGAGCAGTTCTTC.

The rearrangement joins TRBV20-1 to TRBJ2-1; D is perhaps TRBD2 (5 bases). Trimming stripped 2 bases from V and 0 bases from J, with 17 bases between. The germline CDR1 and CDR2 sequences are DFQATT and SNEGSKA (reference sequence). CDR3 length: 17 amino acids. CDR3 DNA: TGCAGTGCTAGACCCAGCGGCTTCGCAAGCTCCTACAATGAGCAGTTCTTC. It specifies CSARPSGFASSYNEQFF.

This clonotype was counted many times. The rearrangement joins TRBV29-1 to TRBJ2-5, with 8 bases identical to TRBD2. Looked up from germline, CDR1 is SQVTM and CDR2 is ANQGSEA. The V segment lost 6 bases and the J segment 3 bases; nucleotides outside the gene matches: 0. The CDR3 runs 11 residues. The CDR3 region has the DNA TGCAGCGTCGGGGGGGAAGAGACCCAGTACTTC. Protein: CSVGGEETQYF.

This clonotype was recorded at least ten times. At one of its ends the junction is not consistent with the germline gene, which may arise from a read error. This chain joins TRBV11-1 and TRBJ2-3, with 11 bases fitting TRBD2. The CDR3 runs to 19 residues. Germline V gene data show CDR1 as SGHAT and CDR2 as FQDESV (reference sequence). CDR3 sequence reads: CASSFGDTRLAGRTDTQYF. Here the CDR3 DNA reads TGTGCCAGCAGCTTCGGGGACACGCGACTAGCGGGAAGGACAGATACGCAGTATTTC.

This clonotype occurred many times. The chain couples TRBV18 to TRBJ1-2; the D is unclear. Trimming took 4 bases from V and 8 from J, leaving 14 bases between them. The CDR3 has 13 amino acids. Per germline, CDR1 KGHSH and CDR2 LQKENI. CDR3 sequence reads: CASSLGGMEGYTF. The CDR3, as DNA: TGTGCCAGCTCACTTGGCGGTATGGAGGGCTACACCTTC.